This T cell receptor beta chain was recorded in a study of T cell repertoires in cytomegalovirus infection. At the level of the study: An indication of both CMV infection and matching HLA type came from public TCR beta signatures.

Study observations and caveats: Using cumulative public TCR beta family frequency, the authors identified those who carried CMV together with the relevant HLA. There were HLA-C-restricted CMV-specific TCR beta clonotypes dominating the ex vivo response.

Each CDR3 protein gets one entry after TCRdb re-called the reads with MiXCR. The profile covers about 110,000 distinct CDR3 sequences, with about 30% appearing a single time and about 81% taken by the ten largest. The germline V and J ends were trimmed by 1 base and 4 bases, with 14 bases remaining between them. The CDR3 has 17 amino acids. In germline, CDR1 is ENHRY, CDR2 SYGVKD. This clonotype was recorded a few times. As yet, its antigen is unknown. The sample in question was CD8+ T cells from cultured PBMCs, obtained from culture after CMV antigen stimulation. The V gene is TRBV10-3, the J gene TRBJ1-6, with a possible D match to TRBD1 (5 bases). The sequence derives from a human donor in good health (CMV status not recorded). Some clones in this sample may be carry-over from other donors' samples. CDR3 sequence (DNA): TGTGCCATCAGTGAGTTCCCCGGGGACTCATATAATTCACCCCTCCACTTT. Translating gives CAISEFPGDSYNSPLHF.